This T cell receptor (beta chain) was recorded in a study of early T cells in non-severe SARS-CoV-2 infection. Attached unique molecular identifiers marked individual cDNA molecules. TCRdb recomputed calls from the 5' RACE reads with MiXCR, one row per CDR3 protein. The table records approximately 41,000 distinct CDR3 sequences, 3.5% to 5% of them present only once. Germline V gene data show CDR1 as MGHRA and CDR2 as YSYEKL. Trimming took off 6 bases at V and 6 bases at J, with 21 bases between the two ends. This CDR3 has 16 amino acids. The sample consisted of whole blood. The sequence came from an adult who was a healthcare worker with PCR-confirmed SARS-CoV-2 infection or an uninfected control (not recorded which). The chain carries TRBV4-1 and TRBJ2-1; D gene uncertain. The CDR3 spells CASRLLVGLPGNEQFF. The CDR3 DNA is TGCGCCAGCAGACTCCTTGTAGGCCTTCCGGGCAATGAGCAGTTCTTC.